Listed here are 21 T cell receptor beta chains from one sample, sequenced in a study of cytomegalovirus exposure and HLA in healthy donors. Vbeta (60) and Jbeta (13) primers were used in the PCR. The table came from immunoSEQ multiplex PCR; TCRdb's copy has only in-frame clones and leaves some out. The sample lists some 130,000 clones, roughly 77% seen once, with more than 4.5% in the top ten. What was sequenced was PBMCs. These receptors were collected from a man younger than 45 in good health.

The CDR3 nucleotides read TGTGCCAGCAGTTTAGCACAGGGCAATCAGCCCCAGCATTTT. It encodes CASSLAQGNQPQHF. J is TRBJ1-5 and V is TRBV28; D possibly corresponds to TRBD1 (5 bases). Trimming shortened V by 2 bases and J by 2 bases, and 7 bases separated the two germline ends. Germline CDR1 MDHEN, CDR2 SYDVKM. The CDR3 is made up of 14 amino acids.

V gene TRBV25-1 combines with J gene TRBJ2-1; TRBD2 agrees at 7 bases. Germline V CDR1 and CDR2: MGHDK, SYGVNS. V was clipped by 5 bases and J by 13 bases; unmatched bases: 11. The CDR3 runs 13 residues. CDR3 coding DNA: TGTGCCAGCAGTACAACGCAGGGAGGGATACAGTTCTTC. Protein product: CASSTTQGGIQFF.

This chain uses TRBV7-2 with TRBJ2-7; D perhaps matches TRBD1 (5 bases). V shed 4 bases and J shed 0 bases, with 10 bases lying between them. CDR3 length equals 14 residues. In germline, CDR1 is SGHTA, CDR2 FQGNSA. The CDR3 bases are TGTGCCAGCAGCTCGCTTGGGGCCTCCTACGAGCAGTACTTC. It encodes CASSSLGASYEQYF. Complete variable domain (other parts from reference TRBV7-2 and TRBJ2-7): GAGVSQSPSNKVTEKGKDVELRCDPISGHTALYWYRQSLGQGLEFLIYFQGNSAPDKSGLPSDRFSAERTGGSVSTLTIQRTQQEDSAVYLCASSSLGASYEQYFGPGTRLTVT.

V and J are TRBV27 and TRBJ2-5, with TRBD1 identical over 12 bases. The ends lost 5 bases at V and 5 bases at J; junction bases unmatched: 3. The CDR3 totals 14 residues. The germline CDR1 and CDR2 sequences are MNHEY and SMNVEV (reference sequence). The DNA for the CDR3 is TGTGCCAGCAGTCGGGACAGGGGGCAGGAGACCCAGTACTTC. It is translated as CASSRDRGQETQYF.

The J gene is TRBJ2-3, the V gene TRBV7-2; D is possibly TRBD1 (5 bases). CDR1 and CDR2 (germline): SGHTA, FQGNSA. This CDR3 has 13 amino acids. With 1 base removed from V and 9 bases from J, the gap between germline ends came to 11 bases. CDR3 bases: TGTGCCAGCAGCTTAGGGGGCCCTCGAACGCAGTATTTT. This encodes CASSLGGPRTQYF. The full variable domain, with the rest looked up from reference TRBV7-2 and TRBJ2-3, is GAGVSQSPSNKVTEKGKDVELRCDPISGHTALYWYRQSLGQGLEFLIYFQGNSAPDKSGLPSDRFSAERTGGSVSTLTIQRTQQEDSAVYLCASSLGGPRTQYFGPGTRLTVL.

This chain joins TRBV19 and TRBJ2-7; D is possibly TRBD1 (6 bases). Trimming removed 3 bases at V and 1 base at J, with 22 bases between. CDR1 and CDR2 (germline): LNHDA, SQIVND (reference sequence). The CDR3 length is 18 residues. The chain's CDR3 is CASSISWWRQGSSYEQYF. CDR3 bases: TGTGCCAGTAGTATTTCTTGGTGGCGGCAGGGGTCTTCCTACGAGCAGTACTTC. Full variable domain (outside the CDR3, taken from reference TRBV19 and TRBJ2-7): DGGITQSPKYLFRKEGQNVTLSCEQNLNHDAMYWYRQDPGQGLRLIYYSQIVNDFQKGDIAEGYSVSREKKESFPLTVTSAQKNPTAFYLCASSISWWRQGSSYEQYFGPGTRLTVT.

Worth noting for this clone: The sample contains more than one DNA sequence encoding this CDR3. The chain recombines TRBV10-3 with TRBJ2-7, with D perhaps TRBD1 (7 bases). V lost 2 bases, J lost 2 bases, and 10 bases lay in between. Germline CDR1 reads ENHRY; CDR2 reads SYGVKD. This CDR3 is built from 14 residues. The CDR3 loop reads CAISEGGGAYEQYF. CDR3 nucleotide sequence: TGTGCCATCAGTGAGGGAGGGGGCGCCTACGAGCAGTACTTC.

The chain employs TRBV2 and TRBJ2-7, with 8 bases fitting TRBD2. With 3 bases clipped from V and 4 bases from J, the junction kept 8 bases outside the gene matches. The CDR3 totals 15 residues. Germline lookup yields CDR1 SNHLY and CDR2 FYNNEI. The CDR3 reads CASSDPAGAGYEQYF. The CDR3 nucleotides read TGTGCCAGCAGTGACCCAGCGGGGGCAGGTTACGAGCAGTACTTC.

The J gene is TRBJ2-3, the V gene TRBV11-2; D is uncertain. The V and J ends lost 4 bases and 5 bases respectively, with 4 bases between them. This CDR3 is 11 amino acids long. Germline CDR1 SGHAT, CDR2 FQNNGV. The CDR3 DNA reads as TGTGCCAGCAGCTCACTAGATACGCAGTATTTT. It codes for CASSSLDTQYF.

This clone was counted between two and nine times. V and J are TRBV7-8 and TRBJ2-7; 8 nucleotides match TRBD2. The ends lost 5 bases at V and 2 bases at J; junction bases unmatched: 14. This CDR3 region has 17 residues. CDR1 is SGHVS, CDR2 FQNEAQ, per germline. The CDR3 sequence: CASSEFLGTRGTYEQYF. CDR3 DNA sequence: TGTGCCAGCAGCGAATTTCTTGGGACTAGGGGGACCTACGAGCAGTACTTC.

The chain uses TRBV5-1 and TRBJ1-6, with 7 nucleotides matching TRBD1. The CDR3 runs 16 residues. V shed 6 bases, J shed 4 bases, and the junction held 10 bases outside the gene matches. Germline CDR1 SGHRS, CDR2 YFSETQ. DNA of the CDR3: TGCGCCAGCACCCCCGGGGGACAGCTTTATAATTCACCCCTCCACTTT. Protein product: CASTPGGQLYNSPLHF.

The chain has TRBV9 and TRBJ2-3; tentative D call: TRBD2 (5 bases). Germline V gene data show CDR1 as SGDLS and CDR2 as YYNGEE. This CDR3 spans 13 amino acids. V was cut by 7 bases and J by 4 bases, with 13 bases left in between. The CDR3 coding sequence is TGTGCCAGCTCGCCGGCTAGCCCAGATACGCAGTATTTT. Amino acid sequence: CASSPASPDTQYF.

This clone was seen a few times. One end of the junction is discordant with germline, which a read error may explain. The chain couples TRBV7-9 to TRBJ2-3; 10 bases fit TRBD2. Germline lookup yields CDR1 SEHNR and CDR2 FQNEAQ (reference sequence). The CDR3 contains 18 residues. The CDR3: CSSSLARGSSGSTDTQYF. The CDR3 DNA reads TGTTCCAGCAGCTTAGCGAGAGGATCTAGCGGGAGTACAGATACGCAGTATTTT.

The chain carries TRBV9 and TRBJ1-4; D gene unclear. This CDR3 has 16 residues. V was shortened by 8 bases and J by 10 bases, with 27 bases between the two germline ends. Germline V gene data show CDR1 as SGDLS and CDR2 as YYNGEE. As DNA, the CDR3 is TGTGCCAGTCCCTGGCGTAACTTAAGCCACCGGGGAAAACTGTTTTTT. It is translated as CASPWRNLSHRGKLFF.

This chain joins TRBV19 and TRBJ2-5; D remains ambiguous. The CDR3 length is 13 residues. CDR1 LNHDA and CDR2 SQIVND come from the germline V gene (reference sequence). The V end was cut by 6 bases, the J end by 3 bases, with 11 bases between. CDR3 coding DNA: TGTGCCAGTAGCGGCGGCGGCAAAGAGACCCAGTACTTC. Its protein is CASSGGGKETQYF.

The chain couples TRBV7-9 to TRBJ1-2; D remains unclear. Germline CDR1 and CDR2: SEHNR and FQNEAQ (reference sequence). This CDR3 spans 13 amino acids. V gave up 6 bases and J gave up 7 bases, with 15 bases separating them. This chain's CDR3 is CASRTAEGSGYTF. For the CDR3, the DNA is TGTGCCAGCAGAACGGCTGAGGGCTCTGGCTACACCTTC. Complete variable domain (other parts from reference TRBV7-9 and TRBJ1-2): DTGVSQNPRHKITKRGQNVTFRCDPISEHNRLYWYRQTLGQGPEFLTYFQNEAQLEKSRLLSDRFSAERPKGSFSTLEIQRTEQGDSAMYLCASRTAEGSGYTFGSGTRLTVV.

J is TRBJ2-2 and V is TRBV7-8; tentatively, D is TRBD1 (6 bases). This CDR3 is built from 15 residues. V was trimmed by 5 bases and J by 8 bases, leaving 18 bases between them. Germline loops: CDR1 SGHVS, CDR2 FQNEAQ. DNA for the CDR3: TGTGCCAGCAGCGCCCCGTCCGTAGGGACAGGGGAGCTGTTTTTT. The encoded protein is CASSAPSVGTGELFF. Together with reference TRBV7-8 and TRBJ2-2, the CDR3 gives the full variable domain: GAGVSQSPRYKVAKRGQDVALRCDPISGHVSLFWYQQALGQGPEFLTYFQNEAQLDKSGLPSDRFFAERPEGSVSTLKIQRTQQEDSAVYLCASSAPSVGTGELFFGEGSRLTVL.

The chain has TRBV7-7 and TRBJ2-2; the D gene is possibly TRBD1 (7 bases). This CDR3 has 13 amino acids. Germline-derived CDR1 and CDR2 are SSHAT and FNYEAQ (reference sequence). The CDR3 is CVIWQGGSGELFF. CDR3 bases: TGTGTTATTTGGCAGGGGGGTTCCGGGGAGCTGTTTTTT.

The V gene is TRBV5-6, the J gene TRBJ2-5; D uncertain. The J call is in doubt because the DNA end fits TRBJ2-7 better. CDR1 and CDR2 (germline): SGHDT, YYEEEE. The CDR3 spans 15 residues. The CDR3 nucleotides are TGTGCCAGCAGCTTGTGGCAGAGGAGCTCCTACGAGCAGTACTTC. Translating gives CASSLWQRSSYEQYF.

The rearrangement joins TRBV5-4 to TRBJ2-7, with 10 nucleotides matching TRBD2. The ends lost 0 bases at V and 6 bases at J; junction bases unmatched: 12. The germline gives CDR1 SGHNT, CDR2 YYREEE (reference sequence). This CDR3 is 17 amino acids long. In DNA, the CDR3 is TGTGCCAGCAGCTTGGTAGGTAGCGGGAGGCTTCGTGGCGAGCAGTACTTC. It yields the protein CASSLVGSGRLRGEQYF.

This clone was observed a few times. V usage is TRBV7-8 and J usage is TRBJ1-2; no clear D. This CDR3 comprises 14 residues. Trimming cost V 8 bases and J 0 bases, with 13 bases left between them. Germline lookup yields CDR1 SGHVS and CDR2 FQNEAQ. In DNA form, the CDR3 reads TGTGCCAGCGCCCTAGGTATTTCTAACTATGGCTACACCTTC. Encoded protein: CASALGISNYGYTF.